A selection of T cell receptor beta chains follows, all from one sample in a study of human T cells and chemical hapten exposure. Using its own MiXCR run on the RACE reads, TCRdb lists one record per CDR3 protein. The table shows some 350,000 distinct CDR3 sequences, with around 7% occurring only once. Sequenced material: whole blood, taken in connection with sensitization to the hapten diphenylcyclopropenone (DPC). Receptor source: a woman aged 18 to 35 with alopecia areata. Some clones in this sample may be carry-over from other donors' samples. Each CDR3 is given with its conserved first and last residue. The D gene is left open where the match is weak. Clone sizes are given selectively: once, few, many, or a class where the clone is expanded.

CASSEGGGASDEQFF,TGTGCCAGCAGTGAAGGCGGGGGAGCCTCTGATGAGCAGTTCTTC,few,TRBV6-1,TRBD2,TRBJ2-1
CASSLGLPMGTGELFF,TGTGCCAGCAGCCTGGGACTACCAATGGGCACCGGGGAGCTGTTTTTT,-,TRBV3-1,TRBD2,TRBJ2-2
CASTGDGGASNTQYF,TGTGCCAGCACCGGGGACGGAGGGGCGTCAAATACGCAGTATTTT,many,TRBV2,-,TRBJ2-3
CATSSPLLSSAQYF,TGTGCCACCAGCAGCCCCCTGCTAAGCTCGGCGCAGTATTTT,few,TRBV15,-,TRBJ2-3
CASSSTLEDTQYF,TGTGCCAGCAGCTCCACGCTAGAAGATACGCAGTATTTT,-,TRBV7-2,-,TRBJ2-3
CASSRTYTQYF,TGTGCCAGCAGCCGCACCTATACGCAGTATTTT,-,TRBV11-2,-,TRBJ2-3
CASSEYRSGGNTEAFF,TGTGCCAGCAGTGAATATCGTTCGGGCGGCAACACTGAAGCTTTCTTT,few,TRBV25-1,-,TRBJ1-1
CASSDGSSYEQYF,TGTGCCAGCAGTGACGGTTCCTCCTACGAGCAGTACTTC,-,TRBV2,-,TRBJ2-7
CASGQDTNYGYTF,TGTGCTAGTGGGCAAGATACTAACTATGGCTACACCTTC,-,TRBV12-5,-,TRBJ1-2
CASSEPSVGYTF,TGTGCCAGCTCTGAACCTTCCGTAGGCTACACCTTC,many,TRBV27,-,TRBJ1-2
CSALGLSNEQFF,TGCAGTGCTCTTGGACTGAGCAATGAGCAGTTCTTC,many,TRBV20-1,-,TRBJ2-1
CASKAREYSNQPQHF,TGTGCCAGCAAGGCCAGAGAGTATAGCAATCAGCCCCAGCATTTT,many,TRBV2,-,TRBJ1-5
CASSLARDPGSPLHF,TGTGCCAGCTCACTCGCCAGGGATCCGGGTTCACCCCTCCACTTT,-,TRBV18,-,TRBJ1-6
CAIRQGSYNSPLHF,TGTGCCATCAGACAGGGTTCCTATAATTCACCCCTCCACTTT,-,TRBV10-3,-,TRBJ1-6
CASSSRGRFQETQYF,TGTGCCAGCAGTTCCCGGGGGCGATTCCAAGAGACCCAGTACTTC,-,TRBV27,-,TRBJ2-5
CAARQSPSLNTEAFF,TGTGCCGCCAGACAGAGCCCAAGCCTTAACACTGAAGCTTTCTTT,many,TRBV6-5,-,TRBJ1-1
CASSKRGAKDTQYF,TGTGCCAGCAGTAAACGGGGGGCCAAAGATACGCAGTATTTT,-,TRBV7-9,-,TRBJ2-3
CASSLEWGGQDEQFF,TGTGCCAGCAGCTTAGAGTGGGGGGGCCAAGATGAGCAGTTCTTC,-,TRBV7-8,-,TRBJ2-1
CSGADGATNEKLFF,TGCAGCGGAGCCGACGGTGCAACTAATGAAAAACTGTTTTTT,few,TRBV29-1,-,TRBJ1-4
CSVGGTEETQYF,TGCAGCGTTGGGGGGACAGAAGAGACCCAGTACTTC,-,TRBV29-1,TRBD1,TRBJ2-5
CASRTSGAQGEQYF,TGTGCCAGCAGAACAAGCGGGGCCCAGGGAGAGCAGTACTTC,many,TRBV12-3/TRBV12-4,TRBD2,TRBJ2-7
CASRRGMNTEAFF,TGTGCCAGCCGTAGGGGAATGAACACTGAAGCTTTCTTT,many,TRBV28,-,TRBJ1-1
CASRPTGGRYTEAFF,TGTGCCAGCAGACCCACAGGGGGCCGGTACACTGAAGCTTTCTTT,few,TRBV6-2/TRBV6-3,TRBD1,TRBJ1-1
CASSSRTSGGPAVEQYF,TGTGCCAGCAGTTCCCGGACTAGCGGGGGCCCTGCCGTCGAGCAGTACTTC,many,TRBV6-5,TRBD2,TRBJ2-7